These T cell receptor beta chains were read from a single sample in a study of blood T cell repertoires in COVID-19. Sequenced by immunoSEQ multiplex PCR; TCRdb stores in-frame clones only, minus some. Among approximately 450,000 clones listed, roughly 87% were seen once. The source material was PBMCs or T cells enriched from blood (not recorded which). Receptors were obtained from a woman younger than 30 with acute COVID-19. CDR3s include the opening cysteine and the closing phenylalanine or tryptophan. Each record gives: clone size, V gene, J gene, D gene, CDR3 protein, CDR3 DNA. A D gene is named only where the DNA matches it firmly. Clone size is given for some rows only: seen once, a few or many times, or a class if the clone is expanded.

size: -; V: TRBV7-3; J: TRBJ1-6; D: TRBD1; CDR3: CASRTGTVGSPLHF; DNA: TGTGCCAGCAGAACCGGGACAGTGGGTTCACCCCTCCACTTT
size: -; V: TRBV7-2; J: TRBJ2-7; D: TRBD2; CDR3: CASSLGGGTSGSYEQYF; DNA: TGTGCCAGCAGCTTAGGAGGAGGGACTAGCGGGAGCTACGAGCAGTACTTC
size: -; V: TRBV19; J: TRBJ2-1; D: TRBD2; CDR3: CASKLAGEYNEQFF; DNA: TGTGCCAGTAAGCTAGCGGGAGAGTACAATGAGCAGTTCTTC
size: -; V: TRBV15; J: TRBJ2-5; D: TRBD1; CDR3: CATRPPGQQETQYF; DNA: TGTGCCACCAGACCTCCGGGACAGCAAGAGACCCAGTACTTC
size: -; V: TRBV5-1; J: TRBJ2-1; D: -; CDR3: CASSLDWGANNEQFF; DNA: TGCGCCAGCAGCTTGGACTGGGGCGCCAACAATGAGCAGTTCTTC
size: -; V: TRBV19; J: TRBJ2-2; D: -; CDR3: CASGRGGTGELFF; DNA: TGTGCCAGTGGCAGGGGTGGAACCGGGGAGCTGTTTTTT
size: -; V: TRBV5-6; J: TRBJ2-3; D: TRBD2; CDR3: CASSSNSGSLTDTQYF; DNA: TGTGCCAGCAGCTCAAATAGCGGGAGCTTAACAGATACGCAGTATTTT
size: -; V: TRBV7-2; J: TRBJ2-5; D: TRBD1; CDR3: CASSLTSTGNGETQYF; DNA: TGTGCCAGCAGCCTGACATCGACAGGGAATGGAGAGACCCAGTACTTC
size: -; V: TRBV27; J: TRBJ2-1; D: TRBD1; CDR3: CASSKPGQGTNEQFF; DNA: TGTGCCAGCAGTAAGCCGGGACAGGGTACCAATGAGCAGTTCTTC
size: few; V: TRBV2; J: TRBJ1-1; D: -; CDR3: CASIESAEAFF; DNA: TGTGCCAGCATTGAGTCAGCGGAAGCTTTCTTT
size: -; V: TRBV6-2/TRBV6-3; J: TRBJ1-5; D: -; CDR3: CASSYSPSSMPQHF; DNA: TGTGCCAGCAGTTACTCTCCTTCATCTATGCCCCAGCATTTT
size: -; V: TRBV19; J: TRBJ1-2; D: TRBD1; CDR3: CASSIDPGTGYYTF; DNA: TGTGCCAGTAGTATAGATCCCGGGACAGGGTACTACACCTTC
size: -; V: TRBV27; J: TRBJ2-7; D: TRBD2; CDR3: CASMAGGFYEQYF; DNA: TGTGCCAGCATGGCGGGAGGTTTTTACGAGCAGTACTTC
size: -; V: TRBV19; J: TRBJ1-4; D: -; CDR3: CASSPGGMGEKLFF; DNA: TGTGCCAGTAGTCCTGGAGGTATGGGTGAAAAACTGTTTTTT
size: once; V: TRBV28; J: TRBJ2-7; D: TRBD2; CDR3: CASSSPSGRKDEQYF; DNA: TGTGCCAGCAGTTCTCCTAGCGGGAGGAAGGACGAGCAGTACTTC
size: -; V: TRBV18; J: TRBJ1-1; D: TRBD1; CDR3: CASSLATGGAGTEAFF; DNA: TGTGCCAGCTCACTAGCTACAGGGGGCGCGGGAACTGAAGCTTTCTTT
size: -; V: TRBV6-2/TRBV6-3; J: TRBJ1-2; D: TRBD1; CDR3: CASSYTAHPGQIKLYGYTF; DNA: TGTGCCAGCAGTTACACCGCGCACCCGGGACAGATAAAACTGTATGGCTACACCTTC
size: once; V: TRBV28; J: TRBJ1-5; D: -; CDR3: CASSLSGTENQPQHF; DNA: TGTGCCAGCAGTTTATCAGGAACCGAAAATCAGCCCCAGCATTTT
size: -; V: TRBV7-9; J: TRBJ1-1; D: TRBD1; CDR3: CASSLGQGETGTEAFF; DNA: TGTGCCAGCAGCTTGGGACAGGGAGAGACGGGCACTGAAGCTTTCTTT
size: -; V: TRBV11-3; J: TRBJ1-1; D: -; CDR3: CASSLWRNTEAFF; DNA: TGTGCCAGCAGCTTATGGAGGAACACTGAAGCTTTCTTT
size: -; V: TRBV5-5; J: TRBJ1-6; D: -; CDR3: CASSGQNSPLHF; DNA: TGTGCCAGCAGCGGACAGAATTCACCCCTCCACTTT
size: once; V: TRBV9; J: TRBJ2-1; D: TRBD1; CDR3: CASSVSVGDSQKEQFF; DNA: TGTGCCAGCAGCGTTAGCGTGGGGGACAGTCAAAAGGAGCAGTTCTTC
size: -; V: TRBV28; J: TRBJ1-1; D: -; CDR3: CASRRALRDTEAFF; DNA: TGTGCCAGCAGACGGGCCCTGAGGGACACTGAAGCTTTCTTT
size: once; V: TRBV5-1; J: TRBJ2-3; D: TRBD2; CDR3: CASSTGTSGANTQYF; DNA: TGCGCCAGCAGTACCGGGACTAGCGGGGCCAATACGCAGTATTTT
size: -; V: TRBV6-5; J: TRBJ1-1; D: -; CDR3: CASSYGTQAFF; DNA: TGTGCCAGCAGTTACGGCACCCAAGCTTTCTTT
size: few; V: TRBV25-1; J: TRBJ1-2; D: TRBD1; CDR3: CASSELYDRGVGGYTF; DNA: TGTGCCAGCAGTGAACTCTATGACAGGGGAGTGGGAGGCTACACCTTC
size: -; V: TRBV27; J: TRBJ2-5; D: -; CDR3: CASSPGGMVETQYF; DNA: TGTGCCAGCAGCCCCGGCGGGATGGTGGAGACCCAGTACTTC
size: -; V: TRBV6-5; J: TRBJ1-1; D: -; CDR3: CASSYSDRPNTEAFF; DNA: TGTGCCAGCAGTTATTCGGACAGACCGAACACTGAAGCTTTCTTT
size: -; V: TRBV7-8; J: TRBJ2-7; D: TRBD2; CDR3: CASSLVTLGGGTTYEQYF; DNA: TGTGCCAGCAGCTTAGTGACGTTGGGCGGGGGGACCACCTACGAGCAGTACTTC
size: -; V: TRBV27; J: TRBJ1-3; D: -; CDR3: CASSLSISGNTIYF; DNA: TGTGCCAGCAGTTTGAGTATCTCTGGAAACACCATATATTTT
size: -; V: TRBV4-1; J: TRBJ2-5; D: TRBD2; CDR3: CASSQVGLVKETQYF; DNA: TGCGCCAGCAGCCAAGTAGGACTAGTAAAAGAGACCCAGTACTTC
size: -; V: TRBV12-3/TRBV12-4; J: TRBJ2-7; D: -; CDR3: CASSRLGEQYF; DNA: TGTGCCAGCAGCCGACTAGGGGAGCAGTACTTC
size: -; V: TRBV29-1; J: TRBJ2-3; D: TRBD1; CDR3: CSVGQGARADTQYF; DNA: TGCAGCGTGGGACAGGGGGCGCGTGCAGATACGCAGTATTTT
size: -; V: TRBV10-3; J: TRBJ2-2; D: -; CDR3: CATQGGEGTGELFF; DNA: TGTGCCACCCAGGGGGGAGAGGGGACCGGGGAGCTGTTTTTT
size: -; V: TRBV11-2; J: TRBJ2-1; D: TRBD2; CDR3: CASSLVSGGGYEQFF; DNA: TGTGCCAGCAGCTTAGTGTCGGGAGGAGGTTATGAGCAGTTCTTC